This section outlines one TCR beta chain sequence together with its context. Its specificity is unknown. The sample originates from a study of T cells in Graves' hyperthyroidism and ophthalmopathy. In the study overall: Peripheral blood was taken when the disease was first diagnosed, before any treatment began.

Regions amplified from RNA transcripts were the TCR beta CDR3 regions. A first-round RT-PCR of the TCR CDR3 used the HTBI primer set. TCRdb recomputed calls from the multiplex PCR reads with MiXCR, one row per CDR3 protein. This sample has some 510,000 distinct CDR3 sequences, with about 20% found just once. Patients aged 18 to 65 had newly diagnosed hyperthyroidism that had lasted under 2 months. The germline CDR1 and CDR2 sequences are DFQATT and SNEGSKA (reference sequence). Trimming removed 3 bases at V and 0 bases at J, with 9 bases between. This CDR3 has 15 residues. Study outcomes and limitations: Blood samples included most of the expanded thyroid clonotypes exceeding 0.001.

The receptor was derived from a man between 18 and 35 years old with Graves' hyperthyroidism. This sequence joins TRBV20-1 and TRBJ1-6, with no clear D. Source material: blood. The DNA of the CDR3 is TGCAGTGCTAGTATGTTCCTCTCCTATAATTCACCCCTCCACTTT. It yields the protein CSASMFLSYNSPLHF.